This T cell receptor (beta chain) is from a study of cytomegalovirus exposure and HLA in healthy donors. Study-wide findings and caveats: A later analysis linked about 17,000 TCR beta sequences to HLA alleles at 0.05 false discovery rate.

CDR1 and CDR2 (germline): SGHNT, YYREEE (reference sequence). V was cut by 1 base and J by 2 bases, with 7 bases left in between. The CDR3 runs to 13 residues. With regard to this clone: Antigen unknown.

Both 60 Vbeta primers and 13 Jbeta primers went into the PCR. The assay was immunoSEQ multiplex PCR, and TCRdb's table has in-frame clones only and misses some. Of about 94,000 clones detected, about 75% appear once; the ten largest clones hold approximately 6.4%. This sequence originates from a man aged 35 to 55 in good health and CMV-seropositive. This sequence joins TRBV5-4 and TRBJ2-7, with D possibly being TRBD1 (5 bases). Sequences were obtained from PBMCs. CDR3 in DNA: TGTGCCAGCAGCTTGACAGGAGCCTACGAGCAGTACTTC. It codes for CASSLTGAYEQYF.